Shown below are 7 T cell receptor beta chains from a single sample sequenced in a study of T cell responses to AZD1222 COVID-19 vaccine. The data were produced by immunoSEQ multiplex PCR, yet TCRdb's version contains in-frame clones alone and is incomplete. The sample has 30,000 to 35,000 clones, approximately 91% seen once. The sequencing here drew on peripheral blood, taken on day 0 of AZD1222 vaccination. These receptors all stem from an adult in good health.

The chain links TRBV30 to TRBJ2-6, with D maybe TRBD1 (5 bases). Germline values: CDR1 GTSNPN, CDR2 SVGIG (reference sequence). The V end lost 4 bases, the J end lost 0 bases, and 16 bases lay between the germline ends. This CDR3 comprises 17 residues. CDR3 sequence reads: CAWNGARQSSGANVLTF. CDR3 coding DNA: TGTGCCTGGAATGGGGCGCGACAGTCCTCTGGGGCCAACGTCCTGACTTTC.

V gene TRBV5-1 combines with J gene TRBJ1-2, with D hard to call. The CDR3 has 13 amino acids. CDR1 SGHRS and CDR2 YFSETQ come from the germline V gene. V was shortened by 4 bases and J by 5 bases, with 12 bases between the two germline ends. The CDR3 DNA reads as TGCGCCAGCAGCCTCGAACGGTCGTATGGCTACACCTTC. Its protein is CASSLERSYGYTF.

The V gene is TRBV7-2, the J gene TRBJ1-6; perhaps TRBD1 as D (5 bases). V was cut by 5 bases and J by 7 bases, with 12 bases left in between. Germline-derived CDR1 and CDR2 are SGHTA and FQGNSA. The CDR3 consists of 14 residues. CDR3 loop: CASSKGSTNSPLHF. In DNA form, the CDR3 reads TGTGCCAGCAGCAAGGGGTCAACCAATTCACCCCTCCACTTT.

This chain connects TRBV5-4 to TRBJ1-2; no definite D call. The V and J ends lost 4 bases and 7 bases respectively, with 11 bases between them. The length of the CDR3 is 12 residues. Germline V gene sequence: CDR1 SGHNT, CDR2 YYREEE (reference sequence). The DNA of the CDR3 is TGTGCCAGCAGCCGGGTGGGCACTGGCTACACCTTC. It translates to CASSRVGTGYTF.

The chain links TRBV5-6 to TRBJ1-2; 7 bases align to TRBD1. The CDR3 totals 15 residues. The germline V gene has CDR1 SGHDT and CDR2 YYEEEE. V trimming: 0 bases; J trimming: 0 bases; junction bases outside the gene matches: 2. The DNA for the CDR3 is TGTGCCAGCAGCTTGGTACAGGGGCCTAACTATGGCTACACCTTC. This gives the protein CASSLVQGPNYGYTF. Full variable domain (rest looked up from reference TRBV5-6 and TRBJ1-2): DAGVTQSPTHLIKTRGQQVTLRCSPKSGHDTVSWYQQALGQGPQFIFQYYEEEERQRGNFPDRFSGHQFPNYSSELNVNALLLGDSALYLCASSLVQGPNYGYTFGSGTRLTVV.

This rearrangement joins TRBV13 to TRBJ1-1; the D gene is possibly TRBD1 (5 bases). Trimming pared 1 base from V and 3 bases from J, leaving 12 bases between. Germline V gives CDR1 PRHDT, CDR2 FYEKMQ (reference sequence). The CDR3 is made up of 15 amino acids. The CDR3 region has the DNA TGTGCCAGCAGCTTAGTGCAGGGAAGGGACACTGAAGCTTTCTTT. Encoded protein: CASSLVQGRDTEAFF.

This chain links TRBV6-5 with TRBJ2-5; 7 bases fit TRBD1. The CDR3 has 13 residues. The germline CDR1 and CDR2 sequences are MNHEY and SVGAGI. V lost 7 bases and J lost 2; bases outside the gene matches: 4. In DNA, the CDR3 is TGTGCCAGCACCCGACAGGGACAAGAGACCCAGTACTTC. Translation gives CASTRQGQETQYF.